The 4 T cell receptor beta chains in this list originate from one sample, sequenced in a study of T-cell memory formation after mild COVID-19 (dated by TCRdb to 2020 to 2022). Library method: 5' RACE. The run used an Illumina NovaSeq 6000. TCRdb itself trimmed the public reads at Q25 with fastp, ran MiXCR and retained productive beta chains. All rows with the same CDR3 protein become a single entry with the most common DNA and genes. This sample comprises approximately 300,000 distinct CDR3 sequences, approximately 15% of them detected only once. The top ten clones comprise under 25% of the sample. Source material: PBMCs or a T cell subset sorted from them (not recorded which). These receptors were obtained from a young man who had mild COVID-19 (a few samples of this study predate the infection). The sample titles of this study are shuffled in the database, so cell type and time point are left out; the donor was told from shared clones.

This clonotype appeared a few times. The chain links TRBV7-2 to TRBJ2-1, with D perhaps matching TRBD2 (6 bases). Looked up from germline, CDR1 is SGHTA and CDR2 is FQGNSA. V was clipped by 2 bases and J by 6 bases, with 11 bases between them. CDR3 length: 14 residues. CDR3 DNA sequence: TGTGCCAGCAGCTTACTGCGGGGAGGCAATGAGCAGTTCTTC. Its protein is CASSLLRGGNEQFF.

This clonotype came up a few times. The chain is built from TRBV5-1 and TRBJ2-5; D unresolved. CDR3 length: 12 amino acids. V lost 1 base, J lost 5 bases, and 6 bases lay in between. Germline CDR1 and CDR2: SGHRS and YFSETQ. As DNA, the CDR3 is TGCGCCAGCAGCTTGAATGGGGAGACCCAGTACTTC. It specifies CASSLNGETQYF.

The chain links TRBV2 to TRBJ2-1; TRBD2 agrees at 11 bases. In germline, CDR1 is SNHLY, CDR2 FYNNEI. The CDR3 sequence is 17 residues long. V shed 6 bases, J shed 3 bases, and the junction held 10 bases outside the gene matches. DNA of the CDR3: TGTGCCAGCAGCGCGGGGCCTACTAGCGGGGGCTACAATGAGCAGTTCTTC. This encodes CASSAGPTSGGYNEQFF.

The rearrangement links TRBV9 to TRBJ2-3; 9 nucleotides agree with TRBD2. CDR3 length: 16 amino acids. The junction had 7 bases not matched to a gene; V was cut back by 0 bases and J by 5 bases. Germline CDR1 and CDR2: SGDLS and YYNGEE. CDR3 sequence reads: CASSVAPRGGGDTQYF. In DNA form, the CDR3 reads TGTGCCAGCAGCGTAGCACCGCGGGGGGGTGGAGATACGCAGTATTTT.